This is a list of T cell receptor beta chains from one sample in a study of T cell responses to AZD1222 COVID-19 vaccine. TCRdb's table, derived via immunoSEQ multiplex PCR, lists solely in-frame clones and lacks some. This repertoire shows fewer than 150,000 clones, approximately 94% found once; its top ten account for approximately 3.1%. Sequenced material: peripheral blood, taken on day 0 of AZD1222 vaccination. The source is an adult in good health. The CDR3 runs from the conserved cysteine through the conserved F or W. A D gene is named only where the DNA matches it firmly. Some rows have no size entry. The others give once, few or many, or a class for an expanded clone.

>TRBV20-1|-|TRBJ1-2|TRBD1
TGTGGGACAGAGGTTAACTATGGCTACACCTTC
CGTEVNYGYTF
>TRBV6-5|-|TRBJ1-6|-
TGTGCCAGCTCCTTGTGGGGGTCACCCCTCCACTTT
CASSLWGSPLHF
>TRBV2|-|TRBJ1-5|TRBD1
TGTGCCAGCAGACGGGACAGGGTCGGAAATCAGCCCCAGCATTTT
CASRRDRVGNQPQHF
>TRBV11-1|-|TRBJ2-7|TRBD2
TGTGCCAGCAGCTTAGGACTAGCGGGAGATGAGCAGTACTTC
CASSLGLAGDEQYF
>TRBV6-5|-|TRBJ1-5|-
TGTGCCAGCAGTTACCCGGACCATAGCAATCAGCCCCAGCATTTT
CASSYPDHSNQPQHF
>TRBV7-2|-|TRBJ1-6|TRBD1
TGTGCCAGCAGCTCCGACAGGGGGAGGAGGTCACCCCTCCACTTT
CASSSDRGRRSPLHF
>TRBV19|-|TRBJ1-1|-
TGTGCCAGTAGTATGCGCAGGTTGGACACTGAAGCTTTCTTT
CASSMRRLDTEAFF
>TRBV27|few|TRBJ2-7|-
TGTGCCAGCAGTTTATCGTTAGGCAGGACCTACGAGCAGTACTTC
CASSLSLGRTYEQYF
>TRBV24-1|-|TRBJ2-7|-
TGTGCCACCAGTGACGCTGGACTAAACGAGCAGTACTTC
CATSDAGLNEQYF
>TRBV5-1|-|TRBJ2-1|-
TGCGCCAGCAGCTTGGGCAGGGAGCAGTTCTTC
CASSLGREQFF
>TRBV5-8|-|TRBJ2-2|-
TGTGCCAGCAGCCAGCCCCGGGACACGGCGAACACCGGGGAGCTGTTTTTT
CASSQPRDTANTGELFF
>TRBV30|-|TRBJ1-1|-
TGTGCCTGGAGTGTACGGAGACTGGAGAGTGAAGCTTTCTTT
CAWSVRRLESEAFF
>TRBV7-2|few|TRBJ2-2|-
TGTGCCAGCAGCCTTAATCTCGCCGGGGAGCTGTTTTTT
CASSLNLAGELFF
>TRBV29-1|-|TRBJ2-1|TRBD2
TGCAGCGTTGGGCTAGCGGAGTACAATGAGCAGTTCTTC
CSVGLAEYNEQFF
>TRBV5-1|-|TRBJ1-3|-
TGCGCCAGCAGCTTGGGTCAGAACTCTGGAAACACCATATATTTT
CASSLGQNSGNTIYF
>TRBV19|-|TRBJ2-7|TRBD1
TGTGCCAGTAGCATCCGACAGGGGGCCGTCTACGAGCAGTACTTC
CASSIRQGAVYEQYF
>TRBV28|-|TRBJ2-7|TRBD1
TGTGCCAGCAGGACAGGGGCTACCTACGAGCAGTACTTC
CASRTGATYEQYF
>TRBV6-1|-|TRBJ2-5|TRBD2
TGTGCCAGCAGTGTATCCGGGGGGGGTCCCCAAGAGACCCAGTACTTC
CASSVSGGGPQETQYF
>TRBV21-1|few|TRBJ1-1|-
TGTGCCAGCAGCAAAGCCAGGGCGATGGGCACTGAAGCTTTCTTT
CASSKARAMGTEAFF
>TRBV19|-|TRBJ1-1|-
TGTGCCAGTAGTATCCGGGGCACTGAAGCTTTCTTT
CASSIRGTEAFF
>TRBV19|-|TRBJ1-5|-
TGTGCCAGTAGGCCGTGGGAGGGGGGGAATCAGCCCCAGCATTTT
CASRPWEGGNQPQHF
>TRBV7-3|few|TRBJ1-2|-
TGTGCCAGCAGCTTAAGGGGGGCTCAGGATGGCTACACCTTC
CASSLRGAQDGYTF
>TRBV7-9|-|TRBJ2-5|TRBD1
TGTGCCAGCAGCCAAGGGACAGGGAGGAAGACCCAGTACTTC
CASSQGTGRKTQYF
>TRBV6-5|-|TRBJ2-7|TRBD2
TGTGCCAGCAGTTACTCGGGACTAGCTCTGGAACAGTACTTC
CASSYSGLALEQYF
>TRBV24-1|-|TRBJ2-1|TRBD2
TGTGCCACCAGTGACCCGGGACTAGCGGGAGGACGAAACAATGAGCAGTTCTTC
CATSDPGLAGGRNNEQFF
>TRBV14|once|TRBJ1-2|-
TGTGCCAGCAGCCAGACTTATTATGGCTACACCTTC
CASSQTYYGYTF
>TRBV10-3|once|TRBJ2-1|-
TGTGCCGCGGGACGGAGGGCCAACGCGGATGAGCAGTTCTTC
CAAGRRANADEQFF
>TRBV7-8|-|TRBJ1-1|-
TGTGCCAGCAGCTTAATCCAGGGCCTAATGAACACTGAAGCTTTCTTT
CASSLIQGLMNTEAFF
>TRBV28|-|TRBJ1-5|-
TGTGCCAGCGATCGAGGTAGCAATCAGCCCCAGCATTTT
CASDRGSNQPQHF
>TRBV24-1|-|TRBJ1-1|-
TGTGCCACCAGTGATTTAGGGCAGGGCCTGAACACTGAAGCTTTCTTT
CATSDLGQGLNTEAFF
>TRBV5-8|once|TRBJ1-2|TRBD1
TGTGCCAGCAGCTGGGGACAGGGTAATATCGACGGCTACACCTTC
CASSWGQGNIDGYTF
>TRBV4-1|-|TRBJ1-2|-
TGCGCCAGCAGCCAAAATCCGGGTCTCCCAGAGGGCTACACCTTC
CASSQNPGLPEGYTF
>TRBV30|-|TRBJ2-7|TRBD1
TGTGCCTGGAGTGTACTGGACAGGGGCTACGAGCAGTACTTC
CAWSVLDRGYEQYF
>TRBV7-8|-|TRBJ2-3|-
TGTGCCAGCAGCTTAGACAGGCGAGCGATAGGTGCGCAGTATTTT
CASSLDRRAIGAQYF
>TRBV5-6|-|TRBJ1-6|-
TGTGCCAGCAGCCTCGGACACGGGAGCTATAATTCACCCCTCCACTTT
CASSLGHGSYNSPLHF
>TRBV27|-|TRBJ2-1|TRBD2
TGTGCCAGCAGTTCCGGACTAGCGGGAGGGCATGAGCAGTTCTTC
CASSSGLAGGHEQFF
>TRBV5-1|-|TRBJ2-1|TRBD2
TGCGCCAGCAGCTTGGAGGCTAGCGGGAGGGATGAGCAGTTCTTC
CASSLEASGRDEQFF
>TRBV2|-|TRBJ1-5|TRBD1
TGTGCCAGCAGTGGGGGACAGGGGGTTGAGCCCCAGCATTTT
CASSGGQGVEPQHF
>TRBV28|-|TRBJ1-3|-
TGTGCCAGCAGTTCCACCTTCTCTGGAAACACCATATATTTT
CASSSTFSGNTIYF
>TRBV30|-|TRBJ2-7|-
TGTGCCTGGAGTGTGCAGGGATCCTACGAGCAGTACTTC
CAWSVQGSYEQYF